This entry is about one T cell receptor (beta chain). Germline lookup yields CDR1 SNHLY and CDR2 FYNNEI. The CDR3 sequence is 12 residues long. Trimming at V came to 8 bases and at J to 1 base, leaving 1 base not matched to a gene. In the authors' workflow: Researchers report that nucleated cell counts were estimated from reference gene primer amplification. Generated by immunoSEQ multiplex PCR, the TCRdb table keeps only in-frame clones and is missing some. That table furnishes V, J and clone size, whereas the DNA furnished D and trimming. This sample has about 220,000 clones; 80% to 90% occur once, and the top ten carry 3% to 4%. The data stem from a study of blood T cell repertoires in COVID-19.

The chain joins TRBV2 to TRBJ2-5, with 7 bases fitting TRBD2. Sequencing input: PBMCs or T cells enriched from blood (not recorded which). This TCR was sampled from a woman in her late teens or twenties in a cohort exposed to, infected with or recovered from COVID-19 (not recorded which). The CDR3 DNA sequence: TGTGCCAGCGGGGGGGGCCAAGAGACCCAGTACTTC. Residues: CASGGGQETQYF. The entire variable domain, with the rest obtained from reference TRBV2 and TRBJ2-5, is as follows: EPEVTQTPSHQVTQMGQEVILRCVPISNHLYFYWYRQILGQKVEFLVSFYNNEISEKSEIFDDQFSVERPDGSNFTLKIRSTKLEDSAMYFCASGGGQETQYFGPGTRLLVL.